This T cell receptor beta chain is from a study of prognosis after radiotherapy for stage I lung cancer. A remark on this clonotype: The junction shows a germline mismatch at one end, possibly a read error.

The CDR3 spans 14 residues. Germline loops: CDR1 MNHEY, CDR2 SVGEGT. From genomic DNA, two-round multiplex PCR was used to amplify TCR beta CDR3. During first-round PCR, primers specific to each TRBV and TRBJ gene were used. TCRdb analysed the multiplex PCR reads with MiXCR anew, one entry per CDR3 protein. The repertoire consists of tens of thousands of distinct CDR3 sequences, with approximately 44% occurring once and the leading ten covering about 32%. The chain links TRBV6-2 or TRBV6-3 to TRBJ2-2, with 7 nucleotides matching TRBD1. This TCR was sampled from a donor over 45 with non-small cell lung cancer. Source: PBMCs, taken before or after stereotactic body radiation therapy (not recorded which). The CDR3 reads CASSARGNTVELSF. The DNA for the CDR3 is TGTGCCAGCAGTGCCAGGGGGAACACCGTGGAGCTGTCTTTT.